The rows below give T cell receptor beta chains drawn from one sample of a study of technical replicates of blood from several donors. Some clones are missing from TCRdb's copy, which holds only in-frame ones; the method was immunoSEQ multiplex PCR. Among tens of thousands of clones, 95% to 96% were seen once, and the ten largest hold approximately 0.24%. Sequenced: T cells isolated from PBMCs. The receptors shown here come from a human donor in good health. Each CDR3 is given with its conserved first and last residue. The order of the fields is clone size, J gene, D gene, V gene, CDR3 DNA, CDR3 protein. D genes are given only for firm matches. The listing skips clone size in some rows; elsewhere it reads once, few, many or a size class.

clone_size: few; j_call: TRBJ1-1; d_call: NA; v_call: TRBV25-1; cdr3_nt: TGTGCCAGCAGTGTTGGGCCCACTGAAGCTTTCTTT; cdr3_aa: CASSVGPTEAFF
clone_size: NA; j_call: TRBJ1-1; d_call: NA; v_call: TRBV9; cdr3_nt: TGTGCCAGCAGCGTAGTGGGCAGCCCGAACACTGAAGCTTTCTTT; cdr3_aa: CASSVVGSPNTEAFF
clone_size: NA; j_call: TRBJ1-6; d_call: TRBD1; v_call: TRBV11-2; cdr3_nt: TGTGCCAGCAGCTTAGCAAGACAGGGGTATTCACCCCTCCACTTT; cdr3_aa: CASSLARQGYSPLHF
clone_size: NA; j_call: TRBJ1-2; d_call: NA; v_call: TRBV6-5; cdr3_nt: TGTGCCAGCAGCCGGACATTTTCCGGGACTTTGGGCTACACCTTC; cdr3_aa: CASSRTFSGTLGYTF
clone_size: NA; j_call: TRBJ1-6; d_call: NA; v_call: TRBV2; cdr3_nt: TGTGCCAGCCACAGGGAGGGCTATAATTCACCCCTCCACTTT; cdr3_aa: CASHREGYNSPLHF
clone_size: NA; j_call: TRBJ1-5; d_call: TRBD1; v_call: TRBV28; cdr3_nt: TGTGCCAGCAGGAACAGGGGGCCGAATCAGCCCCAGCATTTT; cdr3_aa: CASRNRGPNQPQHF
clone_size: NA; j_call: TRBJ2-1; d_call: NA; v_call: TRBV27; cdr3_nt: TGTGCCAGCAGTTTGTCAGGGGATAATGAGCAGTTCTTC; cdr3_aa: CASSLSGDNEQFF
clone_size: NA; j_call: TRBJ1-2; d_call: NA; v_call: TRBV27; cdr3_nt: TGTGCCAGCAGGGGTTGGGACACAATCAACTATGGCTACACCTTC; cdr3_aa: CASRGWDTINYGYTF
clone_size: NA; j_call: TRBJ2-5; d_call: TRBD1; v_call: TRBV19; cdr3_nt: TGTGCCAGTAGTATCAGGGGGCCTGGTGGGGAGACCCAGTACTTC; cdr3_aa: CASSIRGPGGETQYF
clone_size: few; j_call: TRBJ2-2; d_call: NA; v_call: TRBV5-4; cdr3_nt: TGTACCCTATCCCTGGACACCGGGGAGCTGTTTTTT; cdr3_aa: CTLSLDTGELFF